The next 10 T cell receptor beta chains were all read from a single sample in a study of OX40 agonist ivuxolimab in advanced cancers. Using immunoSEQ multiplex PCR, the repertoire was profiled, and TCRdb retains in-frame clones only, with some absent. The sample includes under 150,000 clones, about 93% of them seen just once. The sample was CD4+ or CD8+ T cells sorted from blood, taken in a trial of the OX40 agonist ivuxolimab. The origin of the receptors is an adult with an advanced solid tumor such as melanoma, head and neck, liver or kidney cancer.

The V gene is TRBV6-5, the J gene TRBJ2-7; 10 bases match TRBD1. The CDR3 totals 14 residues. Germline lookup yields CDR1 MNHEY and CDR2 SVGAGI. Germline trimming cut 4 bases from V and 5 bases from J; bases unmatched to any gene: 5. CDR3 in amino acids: CASSSGTGDNEQYF. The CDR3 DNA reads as TGTGCCAGCAGTTCCGGGACAGGGGACAACGAGCAGTACTTC.

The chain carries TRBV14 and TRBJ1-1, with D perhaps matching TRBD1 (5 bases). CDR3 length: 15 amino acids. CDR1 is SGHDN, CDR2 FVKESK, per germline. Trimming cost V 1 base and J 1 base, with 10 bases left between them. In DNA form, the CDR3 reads TGTGCCAGCAGCCAAGTAATTGGGGGGAACACTGAAGCTTTCTTT. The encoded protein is CASSQVIGGNTEAFF.

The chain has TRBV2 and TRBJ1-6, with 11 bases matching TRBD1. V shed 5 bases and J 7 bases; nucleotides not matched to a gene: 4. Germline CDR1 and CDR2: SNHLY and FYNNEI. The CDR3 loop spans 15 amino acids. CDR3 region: CASSWDRGVNSPLHF. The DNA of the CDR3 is TGTGCCAGCAGTTGGGACAGGGGGGTAAATTCACCCCTCCACTTT. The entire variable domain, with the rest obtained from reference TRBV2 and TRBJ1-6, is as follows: EPEVTQTPSHQVTQMGQEVILRCVPISNHLYFYWYRQILGQKVEFLVSFYNNEISEKSEIFDDQFSVERPDGSNFTLKIRSTKLEDSAMYFCASSWDRGVNSPLHFGNGTRLTVT.

The CDR3 is CASSLAQGSGYTF. The CDR3 bases are TGTGCCAGCAGCTTAGCCCAGGGTAGCGGCTACACCTTC. J is TRBJ1-2 and V is TRBV7-8; D may be TRBD1 (5 bases). This CDR3 has 13 amino acids. Germline values: CDR1 SGHVS, CDR2 FQNEAQ. Trimming stripped 0 bases from V and 8 bases from J, with 10 bases between.

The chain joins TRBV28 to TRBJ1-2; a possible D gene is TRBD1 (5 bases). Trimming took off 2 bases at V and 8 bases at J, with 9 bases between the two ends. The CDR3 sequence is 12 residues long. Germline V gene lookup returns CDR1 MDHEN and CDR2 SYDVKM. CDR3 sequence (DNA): TGTGCCAGCAGTTTAGGGGCGAGGGGCTACACCTTC. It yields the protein CASSLGARGYTF.

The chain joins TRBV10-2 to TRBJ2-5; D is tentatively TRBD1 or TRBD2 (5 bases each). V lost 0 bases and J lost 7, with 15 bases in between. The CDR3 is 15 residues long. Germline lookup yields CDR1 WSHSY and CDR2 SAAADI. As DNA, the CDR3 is TGCGCCAGCAGTGAGTCGAATTGGGGGATGGGGACCCAGTACTTC. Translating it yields CASSESNWGMGTQYF.

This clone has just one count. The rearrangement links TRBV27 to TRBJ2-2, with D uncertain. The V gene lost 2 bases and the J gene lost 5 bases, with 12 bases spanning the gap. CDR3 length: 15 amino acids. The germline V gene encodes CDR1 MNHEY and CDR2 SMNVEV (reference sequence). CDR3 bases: TGTGCCAGCAGTTTAAGGAGCGTAGGAACCGGGGAGCTGTTTTTT. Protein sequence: CASSLRSVGTGELFF.

CDR3 residues: CASSIGDRGPYNQPQHF. CDR3 in DNA: TGTGCCAGTAGTATAGGGGACAGGGGGCCGTACAATCAGCCCCAGCATTTT. The chain links TRBV19 to TRBJ1-5; 12 bases agree with TRBD1. V was pared by 1 base and J by 3 bases, with 4 bases of the junction left unmatched. The CDR3 loop spans 17 amino acids. Per the germline V gene, CDR1 is LNHDA and CDR2 is SQIVND (reference sequence).

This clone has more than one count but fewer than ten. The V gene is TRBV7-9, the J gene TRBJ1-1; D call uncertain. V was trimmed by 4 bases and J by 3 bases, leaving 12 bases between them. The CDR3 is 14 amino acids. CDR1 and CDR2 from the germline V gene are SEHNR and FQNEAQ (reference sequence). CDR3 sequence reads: CASSSFLVDTEAFF. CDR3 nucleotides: TGTGCCAGCAGCTCCTTCCTCGTGGACACTGAAGCTTTCTTT.

The CDR3, as DNA: TGTGCCAGCAGCTTAAGGGGAGTGGAGACCCAGTACTTC. The encoded protein is CASSLRGVETQYF. V and J are TRBV7-2 and TRBJ2-5; the D gene could be TRBD1 or TRBD2 (5 bases each). V lost 2 bases to trimming and J lost 5 bases, with 9 bases between them. Germline V gene lookup returns CDR1 SGHTA and CDR2 FQGNSA. This CDR3 contains 13 residues.